The following is a T cell receptor (beta chain) sequence with its context. The repertoire was sequenced with immunoSEQ multiplex PCR; TCRdb's copy has only in-frame clones and lacks some. The data show about 120,000 clones, about 87% seen once. The CDR3 is 15 amino acids. Germline V gene data show CDR1 as MNHEY and CDR2 as SMNVEV (reference sequence). Trimming shortened V by 6 bases and J by 2 bases, and 16 bases separated the two germline ends. This sample is drawn from a study of blood T cell repertoires in COVID-19. This clonotype originated in a woman in her 70s with acute or convalescent COVID-19. V usage is TRBV27 and J usage is TRBJ1-2; D ambiguous. The specimen sequenced was peripheral blood. CDR3 loop: CASRPWQIENYGYTF. CDR3 nucleotides: TGTGCCAGCAGGCCCTGGCAGATCGAAAACTATGGCTACACCTTC.